This T cell receptor (beta chain) was documented in a study of blood T cell repertoires in COVID-19. Assay used: immunoSEQ multiplex PCR; TCRdb lists only in-frame clones, some missing. The table includes 180,000 or so clones, around 80% detected once. Per the germline V gene, CDR1 is MNHEY and CDR2 is SVGEGT. The J segment lost 4 bases and the V segment lost 5 bases, leaving 1 base of the junction unmatched. This CDR3 spans 14 amino acids. This clonotype originated in a middle-aged woman with COVID-19, enrolled during active disease. Source material: peripheral blood. The chain employs TRBV6-2 or TRBV6-3 and TRBJ2-1, with TRBD2 matching 11 bases. CDR3 coding DNA: TGTGCCAGCAGTCGACTAGCGGGGTACAATGAGCAGTTCTTC. Protein: CASSRLAGYNEQFF.